The 14 T cell receptor beta chains reported below all come from one sample, sequenced in a study of blood T cell repertoires in COVID-19. Clones were read by immunoSEQ multiplex PCR, and TCRdb kept only the in-frame ones, dropping some. The sample carries over 65,000 clones, about nine tenths recorded once. Sequences were obtained from peripheral blood. The receptors stem from a middle-aged man with active or convalescent COVID-19.

The rearrangement uses TRBV29-1 and TRBJ1-2, with D hard to call. The CDR3 has 11 amino acids. Germline CDR1 and CDR2: SQVTM and ANQGSEA. The ends were cut back, 6 bases at V and 4 bases at J, with 9 bases in the middle. CDR3 residues: CSVNPGYGYTF. The CDR3 DNA reads TGCAGCGTCAATCCGGGCTATGGCTACACCTTC.

This clone has only one observation. The chain recombines TRBV19 with TRBJ1-1; 8 bases map to TRBD1. J lost 5 bases, V lost 3 bases, and 5 bases had no gene match. Per germline, CDR1 LNHDA and CDR2 SQIVND (reference sequence). The CDR3 is 14 amino acids. The CDR3 sequence is CASSIGQGGTEAFF. CDR3 nucleotides: TGTGCCAGTAGTATTGGACAGGGAGGGACTGAAGCTTTCTTT.

The gene calls are TRBV4-2 and TRBJ2-1, with 14 nucleotides matching TRBD2. The J segment lost 10 bases and the V segment lost 2 bases, leaving 7 bases of the junction unmatched. CDR3 length equals 16 residues. Germline CDR1 is LGHNA and CDR2 is YNFKEQ. The CDR3 coding sequence is TGTGCCAGCAGCCAAACCCCGGGACTAGCGGGAGAAGAGCAGTTCTTC. It is translated as CASSQTPGLAGEEQFF.

A single count supports this clone. This rearrangement joins TRBV6-6 to TRBJ2-6; TRBD1 matches at 8 bases. The germline gives CDR1 MNHNY, CDR2 SVGAGI (reference sequence). With 5 bases clipped from V and 0 bases from J, the junction kept 6 bases outside the gene matches. The CDR3 runs to 17 residues. The DNA of the CDR3 is TGTGCCAGCAGTCGGGGGACAGGAGCCTCTGGGGCCAACGTCCTGACTTTC. Translating it yields CASSRGTGASGANVLTF.

This rearrangement joins TRBV29-1 to TRBJ1-4; D is perhaps TRBD1 (6 bases). The V gene's germline CDR1 is SQVTM and CDR2 ANQGSEA. V was trimmed by 7 bases and J by 5 bases, leaving 17 bases between them. This CDR3 is 14 amino acids long. CDR3 amino acids: CSATTGTVNEKLFF. In DNA, the CDR3 is TGCAGCGCAACGACAGGAACCGTCAATGAAAAACTGTTTTTT.

The V gene is TRBV10-1, the J gene TRBJ1-3, with D hard to call. Deletions cut 0 bases from V and 1 base from J, with 16 bases between. The CDR3 has 18 residues. The germline V gene has CDR1 WNHNN and CDR2 SYGVQD (reference sequence). DNA of the CDR3: TGCGCCAGCAGTGAGTCGACGGTCCGGGGAGCGTCTGGAAACACCATATATTTT. This sequence encodes CASSESTVRGASGNTIYF.

The chain recombines TRBV28 with TRBJ1-2, with 8 bases aligning to TRBD1. The CDR3 runs to 15 residues. Trimming took 5 bases from V and 6 from J; bases not matched to a gene: 11. Germline V CDR1 and CDR2: MDHEN, SYDVKM. CDR3 region: CASSAQKTGAHGYTF. The CDR3 DNA sequence: TGTGCCAGCAGTGCGCAAAAGACAGGGGCCCATGGCTACACCTTC.

The chain's CDR3 is CASSPGYRGFMNTEAFF. The CDR3 bases are TGTGCCAGCAGCCCCGGTTACAGGGGGTTCATGAACACTGAAGCTTTCTTT. This sequence joins TRBV7-8 and TRBJ1-1; TRBD1 matches at 8 bases. Germline V gene lookup returns CDR1 SGHVS and CDR2 FQNEAQ. V trimming: 5 bases; J trimming: 0 bases; junction bases outside the gene matches: 11. There are 17 residues in the CDR3.

The J gene is TRBJ2-7, the V gene TRBV14; 8 nucleotides match TRBD2. Trimming cost V 0 bases and J 4 bases; bases outside gene matches: 23. This CDR3 comprises 21 residues. From germline, CDR1 is SGHDN and CDR2 FVKESK. The CDR3 is CASSQDRIGREASRTAYEQYF. For the CDR3, the DNA is TGTGCCAGCAGCCAAGATAGAATAGGGCGGGAGGCCTCTAGGACCGCATACGAGCAGTACTTC. Full variable domain (missing parts from reference TRBV14 and TRBJ2-7): EAGVTQFPSHSVIEKGQTVTLRCDPISGHDNLYWYRRVMGKEIKFLLHFVKESKQDESGMPNNRFLAERTGGTYSTLKVQPAELEDSGVYFCASSQDRIGREASRTAYEQYFGPGTRLTVT.

The chain links TRBV5-6 to TRBJ2-2; TRBD1 matches at 8 bases. Germline CDR1 reads SGHDT; CDR2 reads YYEEEE. J was trimmed by 4 bases and V by 0 bases; bases with no gene match: 8. CDR3 length: 17 amino acids. The CDR3 spells CASSLEGQVTVTGELFF. In nucleotides, the CDR3 is TGTGCCAGCAGCTTGGAGGGACAGGTCACTGTCACCGGGGAGCTGTTTTTT.

This clone turned up a few times. The V gene is TRBV18, the J gene TRBJ1-3; D is possibly TRBD1 (5 bases). Germline-derived CDR1 and CDR2 are KGHSH and LQKENI. CDR3 length equals 12 residues. Trimming shortened V by 3 bases and J by 8 bases, and 8 bases separated the two germline ends. For the CDR3, the DNA is TGTGCCAGCTCACCCGCCAGGGACACCATATATTTT. The encoded protein is CASSPARDTIYF.

The rearrangement joins TRBV18 to TRBJ1-4; 7 bases are shared with TRBD1. Germline CDR1 reads KGHSH; CDR2 reads LQKENI. V lost 5 bases, J lost 2 bases, and 2 bases stayed unmatched. This CDR3 has 14 residues. The DNA for the CDR3 is TGTGCCAGCTCAGCGACAGGGACTAATGAAAAACTGTTTTTT. It specifies CASSATGTNEKLFF.

The chain joins TRBV9 to TRBJ2-7; maybe TRBD2 (6 bases). Germline-derived CDR1 and CDR2 are SGDLS and YYNGEE. Trimming stripped 4 bases from V and 0 bases from J, with 17 bases between. The CDR3 extends over 16 amino acids. CDR3 nucleotide sequence: TGTGCCAGCAGCCCACAGACCGGAGGGCTCTCCTACGAGCAGTACTTC. Translating gives CASSPQTGGLSYEQYF.

The J gene is TRBJ2-5, the V gene TRBV27; TRBD2 matches at 11 bases. Trimming took 0 bases from V and 3 from J; bases not matched to a gene: 6. In germline, CDR1 is MNHEY, CDR2 SMNVEV (reference sequence). The CDR3 length is 17 residues. The CDR3 DNA is TGTGCCAGCAGTTTATCGATTCCTAGCGGGGGGAAAGAGACCCAGTACTTC. Translating it yields CASSLSIPSGGKETQYF.